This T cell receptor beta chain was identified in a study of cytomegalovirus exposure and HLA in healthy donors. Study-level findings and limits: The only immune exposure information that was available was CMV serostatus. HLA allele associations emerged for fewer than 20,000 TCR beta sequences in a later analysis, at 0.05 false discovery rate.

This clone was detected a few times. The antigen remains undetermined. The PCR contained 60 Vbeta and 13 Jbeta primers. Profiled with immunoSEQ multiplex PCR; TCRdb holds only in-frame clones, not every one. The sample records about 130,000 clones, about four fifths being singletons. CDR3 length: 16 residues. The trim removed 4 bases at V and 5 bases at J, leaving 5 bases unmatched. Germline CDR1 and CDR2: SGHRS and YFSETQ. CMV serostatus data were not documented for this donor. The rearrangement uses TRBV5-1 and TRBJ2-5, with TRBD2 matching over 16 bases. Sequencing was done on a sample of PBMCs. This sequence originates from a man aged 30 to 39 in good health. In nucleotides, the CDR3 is TGCGCCAGCAGCGGGACTAGCGGGAGGGCCGGTGAGACCCAGTACTTC. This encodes CASSGTSGRAGETQYF.